A selection of T cell receptor beta chains follows, all from one sample in a study of T cells after yellow fever vaccination. TCRdb reprocessed the 5' RACE reads via MiXCR and lists one record per CDR3 protein. This table holds roughly 340,000 distinct CDR3 sequences, 3.5% to 4.5% found once. The specimen was PBMCs, collected 5 days after the yellow fever booster vaccination. Receptor source: a man aged 18-30 years who received the YFV17D yellow fever vaccine. The conserved cysteine and the conserved F or W are not part of the CDR3 here.

v_gene	j_gene	CDR3aa
TRBV7-6	TRBJ2-3	ASSSPKTGSTDTQY
TRBV4-1	TRBJ1-2	ASSQERVRAGYT
TRBV6-5	TRBJ2-3	ASSYSREGTGSDTQY
TRBV7-2	TRBJ2-2	ASSLGGGSTGELF
TRBV5-5	TRBJ2-1	ASSPQDYNEQF
TRBV30	TRBJ2-7	AWSRTGGEQY
TRBV7-8	TRBJ2-5	ASSSGVETQY
TRBV6-6	TRBJ2-5	ASSYLRGVQETQY
TRBV5-1	TRBJ2-3	ASSLRGPTDTQY
TRBV11-2	TRBJ2-5	ASSSVAGDPRETQY
TRBV5-1	TRBJ2-3	ASSRDSGTDTQY
TRBV12-3/TRBV12-4	TRBJ1-4	ASRSLVGEKLF
TRBV6-2/TRBV6-3	TRBJ2-5	ASSKGGTSGQETQY
TRBV7-9	TRBJ1-1	ASSSPLGTGATEAF
TRBV5-1	TRBJ2-3	ASSETLTSGEHTQY
TRBV7-9	TRBJ1-1	ATALGNTEAF
TRBV20-1	TRBJ2-7	SARGTPQGEQY
TRBV5-1	TRBJ2-5	ASSFGVLGTGHQETQY
TRBV9	TRBJ1-1	ASSTQGGYTEAF
TRBV5-4	TRBJ2-2	ASSLEFRDTGELF
TRBV29-1	TRBJ1-1	SAIAGSNLDTEAF
TRBV7-3	TRBJ2-3	ASSLASSSDTQY
TRBV5-1	TRBJ2-5	ASTTDGAEETQY
TRBV7-2	TRBJ2-3	ASSRGTVSTDTQY
TRBV15	TRBJ2-7	ATSSGTGPEQY
TRBV5-1	TRBJ1-6	ASSLAPNRVGVSPLH
TRBV6-6	TRBJ1-3	ASRSQQGAGNTIY
TRBV6-1	TRBJ1-6	ASSETSRAGRSPLH
TRBV7-2	TRBJ2-4	ASSLVFWGENIQY
TRBV14	TRBJ2-5	ASSLRTSGRGKETQY
TRBV20-1	TRBJ1-2	SARARAGGEGGYT
TRBV19	TRBJ2-5	ASNGQGGIETQY
TRBV7-9	TRBJ2-3	ASSLVSGGTDTQY
TRBV27	TRBJ2-1	ASSSSTSGYNEQF
TRBV4-1	TRBJ1-1	ASSHADRDYTEAF
TRBV2	TRBJ2-3	ASSAQGVGADTQY
TRBV7-2	TRBJ2-3	ASSGGDKYTQY
TRBV9	TRBJ1-2	ASSTPRHGYT
TRBV20-1	TRBJ2-1	SASGAAGEQF